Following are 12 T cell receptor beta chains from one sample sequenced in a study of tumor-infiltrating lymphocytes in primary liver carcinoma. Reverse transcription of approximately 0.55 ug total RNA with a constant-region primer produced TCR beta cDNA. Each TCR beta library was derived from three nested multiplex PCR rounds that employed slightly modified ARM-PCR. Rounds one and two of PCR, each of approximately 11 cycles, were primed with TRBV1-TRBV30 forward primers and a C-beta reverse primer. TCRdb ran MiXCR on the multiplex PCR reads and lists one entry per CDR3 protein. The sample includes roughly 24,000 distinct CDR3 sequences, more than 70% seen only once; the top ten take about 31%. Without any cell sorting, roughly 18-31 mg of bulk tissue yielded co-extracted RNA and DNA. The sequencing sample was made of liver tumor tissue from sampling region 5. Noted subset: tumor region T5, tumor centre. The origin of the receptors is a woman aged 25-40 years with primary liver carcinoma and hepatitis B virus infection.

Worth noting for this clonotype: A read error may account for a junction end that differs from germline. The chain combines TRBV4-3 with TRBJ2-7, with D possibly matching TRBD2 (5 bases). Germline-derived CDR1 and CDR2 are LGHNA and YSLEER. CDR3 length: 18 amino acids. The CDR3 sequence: CVSSQAVTGSHISYERYF. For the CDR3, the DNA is TGCGTCAGCAGCCAAGCTGTGACGGGGAGTCACATTAGCTACGAGCGGTACTTC.

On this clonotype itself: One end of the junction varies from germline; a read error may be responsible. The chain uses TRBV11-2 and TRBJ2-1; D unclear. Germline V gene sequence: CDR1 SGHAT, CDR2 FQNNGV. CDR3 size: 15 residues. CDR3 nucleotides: TGCGCCAGTAGCTTGTTGGAGCGAGCTAACAATGAGCATTTCTTC. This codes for CASSLLERANNEHFF.

CDR3 nucleotides: TGCGCCAGCAGCCAAGATTTGGGGGATTGGGAGACCCAGTACTTC. Translation: CASSQDLGDWETQYF. The rearrangement joins TRBV4-1 to TRBJ2-5, with D possibly called TRBD1 or TRBD2 (5 bases each). This CDR3 is 15 amino acids long. Germline lookup yields CDR1 MGHRA and CDR2 YSYEKL. Trimming took 0 bases from V and 5 from J, leaving 13 bases between them.

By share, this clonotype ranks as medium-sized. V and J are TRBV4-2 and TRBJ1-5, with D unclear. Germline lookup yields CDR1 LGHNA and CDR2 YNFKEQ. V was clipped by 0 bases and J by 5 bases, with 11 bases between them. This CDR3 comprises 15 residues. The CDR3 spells CASSQDMTLDQPQHF. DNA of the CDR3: TGTGCCAGCAGCCAAGATATGACATTGGATCAGCCCCAGCATTTT.

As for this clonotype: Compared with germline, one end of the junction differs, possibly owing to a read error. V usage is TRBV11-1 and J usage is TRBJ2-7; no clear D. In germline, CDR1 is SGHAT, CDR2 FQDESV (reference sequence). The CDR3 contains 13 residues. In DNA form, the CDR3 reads TGTGCCAGGAGCTTAGGATACCATCGCGAGGAGTACTTC. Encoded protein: CARSLGYHREEYF.

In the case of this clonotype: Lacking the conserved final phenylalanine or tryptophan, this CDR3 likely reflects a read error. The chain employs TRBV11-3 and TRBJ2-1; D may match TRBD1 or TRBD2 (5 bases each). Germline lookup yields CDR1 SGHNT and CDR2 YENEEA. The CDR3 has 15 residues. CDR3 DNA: TGTGACAGCAGCATCGGGGCCCGCTCCTACAATGAGCAGTTCTTA. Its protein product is CDSSIGARSYNEQFL.

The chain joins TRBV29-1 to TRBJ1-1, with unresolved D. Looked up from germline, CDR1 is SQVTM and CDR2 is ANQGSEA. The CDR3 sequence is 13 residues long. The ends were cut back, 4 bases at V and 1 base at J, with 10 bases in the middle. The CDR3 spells CSVGPRPNTEAFF. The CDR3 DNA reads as TGCAGCGTTGGCCCGCGCCCGAACACTGAAGCTTTCTTT.

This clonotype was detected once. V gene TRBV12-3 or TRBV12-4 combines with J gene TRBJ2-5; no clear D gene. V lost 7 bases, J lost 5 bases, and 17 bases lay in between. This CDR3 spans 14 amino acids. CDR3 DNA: TGTGCCAGCATTTTTAAGAGGCCCGTTGAGACCCAGTACTTC. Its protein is CASIFKRPVETQYF.

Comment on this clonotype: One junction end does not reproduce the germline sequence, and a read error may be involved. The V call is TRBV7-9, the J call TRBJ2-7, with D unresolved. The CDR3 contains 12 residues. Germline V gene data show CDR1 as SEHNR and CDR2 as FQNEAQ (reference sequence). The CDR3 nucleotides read TGTGCCAGCAGCTTAGTTCCCAACGAGGAGTATTTC. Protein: CASSLVPNEEYF.

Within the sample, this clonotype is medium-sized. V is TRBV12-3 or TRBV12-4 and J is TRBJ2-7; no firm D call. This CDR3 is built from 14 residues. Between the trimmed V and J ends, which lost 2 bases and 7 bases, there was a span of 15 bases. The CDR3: CASSLRRGSREQYF. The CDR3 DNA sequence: TGTGCCAGCAGTTTACGGCGCGGCAGCAGGGAGCAGTACTTC.

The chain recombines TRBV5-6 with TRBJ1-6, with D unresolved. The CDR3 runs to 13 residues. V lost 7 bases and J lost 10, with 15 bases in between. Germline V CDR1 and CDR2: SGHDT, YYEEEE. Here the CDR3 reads CASLVALGSPLHF. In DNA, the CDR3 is TGTGCCAGCTTGGTAGCACTGGGATCACCCCTCCACTTT.

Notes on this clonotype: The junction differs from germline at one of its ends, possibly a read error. CDR3 protein: CAISESMVGTCNEQFF. Here the CDR3 DNA reads TGTGCCATCAGCGAGTCGATGGTGGGGACCTGCAATGAGCAGTTCTTC. The rearrangement links TRBV10-3 to TRBJ2-1; D assignment may be TRBD1 or TRBD2 (5 bases each). Germline assignment: CDR1 ENHRY and CDR2 SYGVKD. The CDR3 spans 16 residues.